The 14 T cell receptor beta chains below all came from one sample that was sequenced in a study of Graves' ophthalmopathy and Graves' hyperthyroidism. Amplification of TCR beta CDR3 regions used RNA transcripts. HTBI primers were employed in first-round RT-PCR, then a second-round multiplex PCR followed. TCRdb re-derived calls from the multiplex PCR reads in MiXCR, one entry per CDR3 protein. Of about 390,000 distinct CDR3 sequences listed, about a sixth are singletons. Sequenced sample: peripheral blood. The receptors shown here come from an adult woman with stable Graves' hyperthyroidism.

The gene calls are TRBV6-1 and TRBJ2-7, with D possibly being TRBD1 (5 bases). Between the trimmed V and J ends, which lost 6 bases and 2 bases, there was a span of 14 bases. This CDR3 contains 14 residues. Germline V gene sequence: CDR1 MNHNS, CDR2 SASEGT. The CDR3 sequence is CASRPTRVPYEQYF. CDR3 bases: TGTGCCAGCAGGCCGACCAGGGTACCCTACGAGCAGTACTTC.

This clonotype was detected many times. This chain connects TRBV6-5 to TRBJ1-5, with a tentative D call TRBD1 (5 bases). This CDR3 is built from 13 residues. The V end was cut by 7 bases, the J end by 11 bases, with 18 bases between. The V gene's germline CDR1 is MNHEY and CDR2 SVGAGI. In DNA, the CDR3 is TGTGCCAGCAAACTGGACGGTTTAGGGGCCCAGCATTTT. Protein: CASKLDGLGAQHF.

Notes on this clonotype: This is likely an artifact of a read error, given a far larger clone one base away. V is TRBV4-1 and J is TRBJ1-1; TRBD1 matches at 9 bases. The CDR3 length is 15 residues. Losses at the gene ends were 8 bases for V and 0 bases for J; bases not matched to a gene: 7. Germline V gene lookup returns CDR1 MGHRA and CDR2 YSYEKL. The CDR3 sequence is CASGRGQGLNTEAFF. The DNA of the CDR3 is TGCGCCAGCGGCCGCGGACAGGGGTTGAACACTGAAGCTTTCTTT.

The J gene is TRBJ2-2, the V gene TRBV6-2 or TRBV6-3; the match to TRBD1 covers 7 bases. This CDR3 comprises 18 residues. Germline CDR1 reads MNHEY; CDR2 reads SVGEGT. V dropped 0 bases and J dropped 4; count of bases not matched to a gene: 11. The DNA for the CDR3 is TGTGCCAGCAGTTACTCGGTAGGGGGCGAGTTCTTCACCGGGGAGCTGTTTTTT. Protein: CASSYSVGGEFFTGELFF.

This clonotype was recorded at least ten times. The CDR3 is CASSYSRGQLGNTGELFF. The CDR3 region has the DNA TGTGCCAGCAGTTACTCGAGGGGTCAGCTCGGGAACACCGGGGAGCTGTTTTTT. The V call is TRBV6-2 or TRBV6-3, the J call TRBJ2-2; D tentatively reads TRBD1 or TRBD2 (5 bases each). V lost 0 bases, J lost 1 base, and 15 bases lay in between. CDR3 length: 18 residues. Germline lookup yields CDR1 MNHEY and CDR2 SVGEGT.

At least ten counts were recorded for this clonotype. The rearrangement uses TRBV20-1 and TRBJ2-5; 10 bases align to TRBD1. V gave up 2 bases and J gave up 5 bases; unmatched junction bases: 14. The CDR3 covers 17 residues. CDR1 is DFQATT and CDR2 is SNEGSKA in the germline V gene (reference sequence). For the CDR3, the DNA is TGCAGTGCTAGATATCTGCGGACAGGGGGTAGGGGGGAGACCCAGTACTTC. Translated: CSARYLRTGGRGETQYF.

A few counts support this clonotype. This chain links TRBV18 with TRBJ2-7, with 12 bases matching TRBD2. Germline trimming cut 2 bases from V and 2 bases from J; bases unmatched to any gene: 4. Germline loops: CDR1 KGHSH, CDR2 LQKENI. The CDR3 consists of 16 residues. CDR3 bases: TGTGCCAGCTCACCAAAACTAGCGGGAGGCCCCTACGAGCAGTACTTC. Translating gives CASSPKLAGGPYEQYF.

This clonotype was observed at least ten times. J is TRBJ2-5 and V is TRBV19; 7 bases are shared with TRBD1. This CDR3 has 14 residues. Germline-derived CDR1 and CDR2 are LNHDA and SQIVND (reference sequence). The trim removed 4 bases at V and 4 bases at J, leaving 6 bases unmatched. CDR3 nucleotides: TGTGCCAGTAGTACAAACAGGGGTCCAGAGACCCAGTACTTC. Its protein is CASSTNRGPETQYF.

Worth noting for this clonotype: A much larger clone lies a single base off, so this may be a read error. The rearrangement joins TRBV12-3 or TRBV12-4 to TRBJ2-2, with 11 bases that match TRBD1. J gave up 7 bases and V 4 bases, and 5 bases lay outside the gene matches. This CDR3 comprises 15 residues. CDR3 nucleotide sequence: TGTGCCAGCAGTTCTGGGACAGGGGGTTTCGGGGAGCTGTTTTTT. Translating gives CASSSGTGGFGELFF.

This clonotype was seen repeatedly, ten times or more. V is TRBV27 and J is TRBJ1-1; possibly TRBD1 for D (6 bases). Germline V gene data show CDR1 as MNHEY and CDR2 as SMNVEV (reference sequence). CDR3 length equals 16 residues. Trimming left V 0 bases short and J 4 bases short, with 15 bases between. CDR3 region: CASSLSLQGGFTEAFF. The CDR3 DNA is TGTGCCAGCAGTTTATCGTTACAGGGCGGGTTCACTGAAGCTTTCTTT.

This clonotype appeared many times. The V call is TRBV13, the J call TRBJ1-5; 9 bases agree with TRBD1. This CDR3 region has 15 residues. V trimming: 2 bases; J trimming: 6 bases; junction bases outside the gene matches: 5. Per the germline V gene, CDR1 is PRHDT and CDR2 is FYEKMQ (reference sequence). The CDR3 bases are TGTGCCAGCAGCTTATACGGACAGGGGAGTCAGCCCCAGCATTTT. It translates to CASSLYGQGSQPQHF. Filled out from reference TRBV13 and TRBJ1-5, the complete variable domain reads AAGVIQSPRHLIKEKRETATLKCYPIPRHDTVYWYQQGPGQDPQFLISFYEKMQSDKGSIPDRFSAQQFSDYHSELNMSSLELGDSALYFCASSLYGQGSQPQHFGDGTRLSIL.

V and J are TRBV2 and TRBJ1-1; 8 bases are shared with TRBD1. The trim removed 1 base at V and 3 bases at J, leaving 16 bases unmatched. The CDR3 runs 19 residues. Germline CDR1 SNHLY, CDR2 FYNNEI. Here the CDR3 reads CASSEGRQGPQVRDTEAFF. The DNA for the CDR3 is TGTGCCAGCAGTGAAGGCCGACAGGGGCCCCAAGTTAGGGACACTGAAGCTTTCTTT.

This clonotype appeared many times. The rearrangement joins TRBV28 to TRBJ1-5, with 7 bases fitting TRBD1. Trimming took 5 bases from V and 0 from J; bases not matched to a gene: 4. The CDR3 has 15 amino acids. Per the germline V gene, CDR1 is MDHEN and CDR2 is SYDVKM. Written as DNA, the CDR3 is TGTGCCAGCAGTCCGGGGACAGATAGCAATCAGCCCCAGCATTTT. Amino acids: CASSPGTDSNQPQHF.

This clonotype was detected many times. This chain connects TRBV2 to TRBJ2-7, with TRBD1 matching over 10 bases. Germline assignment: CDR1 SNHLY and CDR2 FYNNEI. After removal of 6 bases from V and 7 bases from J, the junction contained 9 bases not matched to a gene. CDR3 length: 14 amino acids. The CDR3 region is CASRGQGVSGEQYF. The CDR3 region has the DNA TGTGCCAGCAGAGGACAGGGGGTTTCGGGAGAGCAGTACTTC.